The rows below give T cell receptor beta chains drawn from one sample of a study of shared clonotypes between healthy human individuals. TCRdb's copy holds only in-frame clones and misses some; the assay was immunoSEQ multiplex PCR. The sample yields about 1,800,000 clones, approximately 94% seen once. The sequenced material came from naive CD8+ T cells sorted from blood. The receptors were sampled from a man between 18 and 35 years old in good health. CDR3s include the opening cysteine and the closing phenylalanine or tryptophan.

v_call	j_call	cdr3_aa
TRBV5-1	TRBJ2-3	CASSQDQTSDTQYF
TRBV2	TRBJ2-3	CASRDRQGADTQYF
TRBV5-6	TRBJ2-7	CASSFFSYEQYF
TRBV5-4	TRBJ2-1	CASSALLNEQFF
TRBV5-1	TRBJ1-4	CASSPGQGGEKLFF
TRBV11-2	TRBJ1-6	CASSLGQGGSPLHF
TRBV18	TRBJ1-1	CASSPVGGSMNTEAFF
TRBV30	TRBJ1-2	CAWSSQGGWGYYGYTF
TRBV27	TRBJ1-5	CASSLLGSNQPQHF
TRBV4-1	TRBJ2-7	CASSQGSGGYEQYF